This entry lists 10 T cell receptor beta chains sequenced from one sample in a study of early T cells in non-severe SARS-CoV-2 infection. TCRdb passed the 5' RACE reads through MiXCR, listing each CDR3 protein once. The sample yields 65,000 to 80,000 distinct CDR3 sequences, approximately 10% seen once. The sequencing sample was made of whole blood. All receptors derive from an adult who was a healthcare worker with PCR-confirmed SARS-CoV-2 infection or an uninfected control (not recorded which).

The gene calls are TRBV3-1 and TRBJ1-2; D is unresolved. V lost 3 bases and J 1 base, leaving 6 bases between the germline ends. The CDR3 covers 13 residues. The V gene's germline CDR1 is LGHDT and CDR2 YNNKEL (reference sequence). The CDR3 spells CASSHEVNYGYTF. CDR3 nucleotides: TGTGCCAGCAGCCATGAGGTTAACTATGGCTACACCTTC.

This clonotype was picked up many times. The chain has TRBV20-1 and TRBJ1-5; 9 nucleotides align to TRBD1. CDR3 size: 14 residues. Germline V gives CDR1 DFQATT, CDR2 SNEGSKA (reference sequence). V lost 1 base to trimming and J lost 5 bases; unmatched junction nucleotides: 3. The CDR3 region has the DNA TGCAGTGCTAGAGGGGACAGGGCGTATCAGCCCCAGCATTTT. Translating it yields CSARGDRAYQPQHF.

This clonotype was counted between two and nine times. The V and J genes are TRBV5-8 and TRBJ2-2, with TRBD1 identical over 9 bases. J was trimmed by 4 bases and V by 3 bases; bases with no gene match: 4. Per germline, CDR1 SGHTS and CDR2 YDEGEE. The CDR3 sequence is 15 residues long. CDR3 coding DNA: TGTGCCAGCAGCTCCGGGACAGGGCTCACCGGGGAGCTGTTTTTT. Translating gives CASSSGTGLTGELFF.

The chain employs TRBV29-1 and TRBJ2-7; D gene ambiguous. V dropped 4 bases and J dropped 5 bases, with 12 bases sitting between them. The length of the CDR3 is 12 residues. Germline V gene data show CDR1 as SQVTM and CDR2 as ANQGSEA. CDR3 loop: CSVGRQEHEQYF. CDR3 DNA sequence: TGCAGCGTTGGGCGTCAGGAACACGAGCAGTACTTC.

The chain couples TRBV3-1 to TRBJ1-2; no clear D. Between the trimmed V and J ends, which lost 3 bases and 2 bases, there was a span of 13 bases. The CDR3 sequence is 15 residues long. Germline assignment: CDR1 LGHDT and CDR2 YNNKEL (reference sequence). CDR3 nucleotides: TGTGCCAGCAGCCATCCCGGGCCTCTGAACTATGGCTACACCTTC. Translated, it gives CASSHPGPLNYGYTF.

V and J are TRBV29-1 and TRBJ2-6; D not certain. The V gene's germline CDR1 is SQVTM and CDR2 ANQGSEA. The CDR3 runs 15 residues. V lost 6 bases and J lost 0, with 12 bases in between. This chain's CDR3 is CSVLGEFSGANVLTF. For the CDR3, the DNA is TGCAGCGTCTTGGGCGAATTCTCTGGGGCCAACGTCCTGACTTTC.

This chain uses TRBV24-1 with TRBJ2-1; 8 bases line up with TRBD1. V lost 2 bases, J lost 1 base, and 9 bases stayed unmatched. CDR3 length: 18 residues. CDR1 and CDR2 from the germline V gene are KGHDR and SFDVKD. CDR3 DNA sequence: TGTGCCACCAGTGATTCCTTCTCACAGGGGGTGTCCTACAATGAGCAGTTCTTC. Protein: CATSDSFSQGVSYNEQFF.

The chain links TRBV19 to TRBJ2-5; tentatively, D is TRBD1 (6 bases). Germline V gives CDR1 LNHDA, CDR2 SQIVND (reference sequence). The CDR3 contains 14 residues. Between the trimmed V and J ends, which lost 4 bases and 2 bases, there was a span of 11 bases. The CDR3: CASSTRGQQETQYF. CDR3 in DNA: TGTGCCAGTAGTACCCGGGGACAACAAGAGACCCAGTACTTC.

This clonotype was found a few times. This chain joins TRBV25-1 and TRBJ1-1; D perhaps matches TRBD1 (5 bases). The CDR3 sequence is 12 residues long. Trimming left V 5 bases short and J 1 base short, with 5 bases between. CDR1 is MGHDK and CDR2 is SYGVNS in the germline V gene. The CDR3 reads CASSQGNTEAFF. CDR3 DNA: TGTGCCAGCAGTCAGGGGAACACTGAAGCTTTCTTT.

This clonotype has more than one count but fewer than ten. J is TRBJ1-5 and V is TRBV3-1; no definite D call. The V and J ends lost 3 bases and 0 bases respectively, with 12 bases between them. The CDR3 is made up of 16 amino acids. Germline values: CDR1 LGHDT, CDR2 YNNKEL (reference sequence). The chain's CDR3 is CASSQGSSYSNQPQHF. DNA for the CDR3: TGTGCCAGCAGCCAGGGGTCCTCCTATAGCAATCAGCCCCAGCATTTT.